These 26 T cell receptor beta chains were all obtained from the same sample, sequenced in a study of pediatric ulcerative colitis. The rectum was sampled with one to two pinch biopsies at colonoscopy. Data came from immunoSEQ multiplex PCR; TCRdb stores just in-frame clones and leaves some out. This sample yields 36,000 or so clones, of which more than 70% are seen a single time; around 0.74% belongs to the top ten. Sequenced: gut tissue. The source of these receptors is a boy between 10 and 17 years old with moderate ulcerative colitis.

The chain has TRBV7-9 and TRBJ2-3; 8 nucleotides line up with TRBD2. The CDR3 is 16 residues long. V shed 5 bases, J shed 0 bases, and the junction held 7 bases outside the gene matches. CDR1 is SEHNR, CDR2 FQNEAQ, per germline (reference sequence). CDR3 nucleotide sequence: TGTGCCAGCAGCCTGGGGCTAGCGGGCAGCACAGATACGCAGTATTTT. Amino acid sequence: CASSLGLAGSTDTQYF.

The table lists this clone with a count of one. V is TRBV5-8 and J is TRBJ2-7, with 11 bases lining up with TRBD1. The length of the CDR3 is 15 residues. V shed 4 bases, J shed 4 bases, and the junction held 7 bases outside the gene matches. Germline V gene data show CDR1 as SGHTS and CDR2 as YDEGEE. The DNA for the CDR3 is TGTGCCAGCAGCCGACTCGGACAGGGGGCTTACGAGCAGTACTTC. Translation gives CASSRLGQGAYEQYF.

The genes are TRBV19 and TRBJ1-5; D is perhaps TRBD1 (5 bases). Per germline, CDR1 LNHDA and CDR2 SQIVND (reference sequence). Between the trimmed V and J ends, which lost 5 bases and 0 bases, there was a span of 14 bases. The CDR3 extends over 16 amino acids. The CDR3 nucleotides read TGTGCCAGTAGTCCCAGGGTACACGATAGCAATCAGCCCCAGCATTTT. Amino acids: CASSPRVHDSNQPQHF.

This chain joins TRBV18 and TRBJ2-1; 9 bases match TRBD1. The germline V gene encodes CDR1 KGHSH and CDR2 LQKENI. This CDR3 contains 13 residues. The trim removed 4 bases at V and 10 bases at J, leaving 5 bases unmatched. The CDR3 nucleotides are TGTGCCAGCTCACAGATGGACAGGGGCGAGCAGTTCTTC. It codes for CASSQMDRGEQFF.

The chain combines TRBV28 with TRBJ2-7, with unresolved D. Trimming shortened V by 0 bases and J by 2 bases, and 5 bases separated the two germline ends. Germline V lookup: CDR1 MDHEN, CDR2 SYDVKM. This CDR3 contains 13 residues. The CDR3 protein is CASSLWVPYEQYF. Written as DNA, the CDR3 is TGTGCCAGCAGTTTATGGGTCCCCTACGAGCAGTACTTC.

This chain links TRBV19 with TRBJ1-6; D is ambiguous. The germline V gene encodes CDR1 LNHDA and CDR2 SQIVND (reference sequence). The CDR3 is 14 residues long. The germline V and J ends were trimmed by 3 bases and 0 bases, with 3 bases remaining between them. In DNA form, the CDR3 reads TGTGCCAGTAGTATTGACTCCTATAATTCACCCCTCCACTTT. Translation gives CASSIDSYNSPLHF.

The V gene is TRBV18, the J gene TRBJ1-2; D is unresolved. The CDR3 has 13 amino acids. V was clipped by 3 bases and J by 4 bases, with 9 bases between them. Germline V gives CDR1 KGHSH, CDR2 LQKENI. The CDR3 region is CASSPNRVYGYTF. In nucleotides, the CDR3 is TGTGCCAGCTCACCGAACCGGGTCTATGGCTACACCTTC.

In its sample, this clone was seen once. The chain joins TRBV19 to TRBJ2-6; D may be TRBD1 or TRBD2 (5 bases each). The V gene's germline CDR1 is LNHDA and CDR2 SQIVND (reference sequence). The CDR3 consists of 17 residues. Trimming removed 7 bases from V and 2 bases from J, with 18 bases in between. CDR3 residues: CASTPGRLVPGANVLTF. CDR3 sequence (DNA): TGTGCCAGTACTCCGGGACGGTTAGTCCCTGGGGCCAACGTCCTGACTTTC.

The V gene is TRBV10-3, the J gene TRBJ1-2; maybe TRBD1 (5 bases). Per the germline V gene, CDR1 is ENHRY and CDR2 is SYGVKD. CDR3 length: 14 residues. V gave up 6 bases and J gave up 3 bases, with 14 bases separating them. The CDR3 nucleotides read TGTGCCATCAGGGCAGGGTACGAAGACTATGGCTACACCTTC. Translated, it gives CAIRAGYEDYGYTF.

The gene calls are TRBV18 and TRBJ1-1; D is unclear. Deletions cut 4 bases from V and 8 bases from J, with 14 bases between. This CDR3 region has 13 residues. Germline assignment: CDR1 KGHSH and CDR2 LQKENI. The CDR3 coding sequence is TGTGCCAGCTCACGTGGGCAGATCCTCGAAGCTTTCTTT. Translating it yields CASSRGQILEAFF.

The J gene is TRBJ1-5, the V gene TRBV6-6, with D maybe TRBD1 (5 bases). V was pared by 2 bases and J by 2 bases, with 13 bases between. CDR1 MNHNY and CDR2 SVGAGI come from the germline V gene (reference sequence). This CDR3 has 16 residues. The CDR3 DNA is TGTGCCAGCAGTTACAGGGTAGGGGTACGCAATCAGCCCCAGCATTTT. The encoded protein is CASSYRVGVRNQPQHF.

This chain joins TRBV5-8 and TRBJ1-1; D gene ambiguous. This CDR3 region has 13 residues. From germline, CDR1 is SGHTS and CDR2 YDEGEE. V was cut by 2 bases and J by 4 bases, with 9 bases left in between. CDR3 sequence reads: CASSFTGSTEAFF. The CDR3 DNA is TGTGCCAGCAGCTTTACGGGGAGCACTGAAGCTTTCTTT.

This rearrangement joins TRBV5-4 to TRBJ2-1; 12 nucleotides align to TRBD2. Looked up from germline, CDR1 is SGHNT and CDR2 is YYREEE (reference sequence). J lost 5 bases, V lost 2 bases, and 8 bases had no gene match. The CDR3 is 17 residues long. In DNA, the CDR3 is TGTGCCAGCAGCTTTGACTCGACTAGCGGGGGCCACAATGAGCAGTTCTTC. It codes for CASSFDSTSGGHNEQFF.

This clone was detected only a few times. The rearrangement links TRBV18 to TRBJ1-3; possible D gene TRBD1, 5 bases. The V gene's germline CDR1 is KGHSH and CDR2 LQKENI. V was shortened by 2 bases and J by 4 bases, with 12 bases between the two germline ends. CDR3 length: 15 residues. CDR3 protein: CASSPDREMGNTIYF. The CDR3 DNA reads TGTGCCAGCTCACCAGACAGAGAGATGGGAAACACCATATATTTT.

The table lists this clone with a count of one. The V gene is TRBV18, the J gene TRBJ2-1; tentative D call: TRBD2 (5 bases). This CDR3 spans 11 amino acids. Germline CDR1 KGHSH, CDR2 LQKENI. V lost 8 bases to trimming and J lost 9 bases, with 11 bases between them. This CDR3 is CASARAGEQFF. DNA of the CDR3: TGTGCCAGCGCTCGGGCGGGTGAGCAGTTCTTC.

Here the CDR3 reads CASSREWNYGYTF. The CDR3, as DNA: TGTGCCAGCAGCAGAGAGTGGAACTATGGCTACACCTTC. The J gene is TRBJ1-2, the V gene TRBV6-5; D gene ambiguous. There are 13 residues in the CDR3. The germline V gene encodes CDR1 MNHEY and CDR2 SVGAGI. V dropped 6 bases and J dropped 2 bases, with 10 bases sitting between them.

This chain uses TRBV5-1 with TRBJ1-1; no clear D. This CDR3 is built from 14 residues. Germline loops: CDR1 SGHRS, CDR2 YFSETQ. With 4 bases removed from V and 3 bases from J, the gap between germline ends came to 13 bases. The CDR3 sequence: CASSLSDTYTEAFF. In DNA form, the CDR3 reads TGCGCCAGCAGCCTCTCCGACACCTACACTGAAGCTTTCTTT.

The chain recombines TRBV10-3 with TRBJ2-3; D is perhaps TRBD2 (7 bases). Germline V gives CDR1 ENHRY, CDR2 SYGVKD. Trimming shortened V by 3 bases and J by 1 base, and 11 bases separated the two germline ends. CDR3 size: 15 residues. The CDR3 DNA follows: TGTGCCATCAGTGATGGGGGGGGCCGCACAGATACGCAGTATTTT. Translating gives CAISDGGGRTDTQYF.

In this sample, this clone turned up once. The rearrangement uses TRBV11-2 and TRBJ2-5; weak D call: TRBD1 (8 bases). V was cut by 0 bases and J by 1 base, with 15 bases left in between. The CDR3 extends over 17 amino acids. CDR1 and CDR2 (germline): SGHAT, FQNNGV. In nucleotides, the CDR3 is TGTGCCAGCAGCTTAGATAAGTACAGGGGGGGCCAAGAGACCCAGTACTTC. Protein product: CASSLDKYRGGQETQYF.

This chain uses TRBV7-2 with TRBJ2-7, with D perhaps TRBD2 (6 bases). This CDR3 is built from 15 residues. V was shortened by 5 bases and J by 0 bases, with 14 bases between the two germline ends. Germline CDR1 SGHTA, CDR2 FQGNSA. The CDR3 region has the DNA TGTGCCAGCAGCCACCGGGGGACTCGCTCCTACGAGCAGTACTTC. This codes for CASSHRGTRSYEQYF. Full variable domain (remainder filled in from reference TRBV7-2 and TRBJ2-7): GAGVSQSPSNKVTEKGKDVELRCDPISGHTALYWYRQSLGQGLEFLIYFQGNSAPDKSGLPSDRFSAERTGGSVSTLTIQRTQQEDSAVYLCASSHRGTRSYEQYFGPGTRLTVT.

This clone was recorded a few times. The chain has TRBV7-6 and TRBJ2-5; 7 nucleotides match TRBD2. The junction had 8 bases not matched to a gene; V was cut back by 6 bases and J by 4 bases. CDR3 size: 14 residues. Germline V gives CDR1 SGHVS, CDR2 FNYEAQ. In DNA, the CDR3 is TGTGCCAGCAGACCTTACGGGGAGGGAGAGACCCAGTACTTC. It specifies CASRPYGEGETQYF.

This rearrangement joins TRBV18 to TRBJ2-7; TRBD2 matches at 7 bases. Germline V gene lookup returns CDR1 KGHSH and CDR2 LQKENI. J gave up 0 bases and V 3 bases, and 8 bases lay outside the gene matches. The CDR3 loop spans 16 amino acids. The CDR3: CASSPYSASGSYEQYF. CDR3 DNA sequence: TGTGCCAGCTCACCCTACTCGGCTAGCGGCTCCTACGAGCAGTACTTC. The whole variable domain, remainder taken from reference TRBV18 and TRBJ2-7, is NAGVMQNPRHLVRRRGQEARLRCSPMKGHSHVYWYRQLPEEGLKFMVYLQKENIIDESGMPKERFSAEFPKEGPSILRIQQVVRGDSAAYFCASSPYSASGSYEQYFGPGTRLTVT.

The chain links TRBV4-1 to TRBJ1-1; D possibly corresponds to TRBD1 (5 bases). CDR3 length: 13 residues. In germline, CDR1 is MGHRA, CDR2 YSYEKL. Trimming took 4 bases from V and 2 from J, leaving 8 bases between them. The CDR3 loop is CASSPRGNTEAFF. The DNA of the CDR3 is TGCGCCAGCAGCCCCCGGGGCAACACTGAAGCTTTCTTT.

The CDR3 spells CASSPRGALQETQYF. Written as DNA, the CDR3 is TGTGCCAGCAGCCCCCGGGGGGCCCTCCAAGAGACCCAGTACTTC. The chain recombines TRBV7-9 with TRBJ2-5; D may be TRBD2 (7 bases). The germline V gene encodes CDR1 SEHNR and CDR2 FQNEAQ (reference sequence). Trimming pared 5 bases from V and 1 base from J, leaving 14 bases between. The CDR3 runs 15 residues.

The gene calls are TRBV7-2 and TRBJ2-7, with 11 bases matching TRBD2. V shed 5 bases and J 3 bases; nucleotides not matched to a gene: 6. The CDR3 contains 15 residues. Germline V CDR1 and CDR2: SGHTA, FQGNSA. CDR3 sequence: CASSEGLADYYEQYF. The CDR3 DNA sequence: TGTGCCAGCAGCGAGGGACTAGCGGACTACTACGAGCAGTACTTC.

V and J are TRBV6-1 and TRBJ2-2; D might be TRBD1 (6 bases). V was clipped by 4 bases and J by 7 bases, with 16 bases between them. The CDR3 runs to 15 residues. From germline, CDR1 is MNHNS and CDR2 SASEGT. The DNA for the CDR3 is TGTGCCAGCAGTGGGCACAGGGCTAGTAACGGGGAGCTGTTTTTT. Its translation is CASSGHRASNGELFF.